This T cell receptor (beta chain) was identified in a study of shared clonotypes between healthy human individuals. Regarding the study as a whole: Sampling covered blood only; tissue repertoires likely differ. Against clonotypes common to all four donors, non-shared ones had lower generation probabilities.

The naive CD8 fraction comprised CD45RO-negative cells positively selected for CCR7 and excluded terminally differentiated effector memory CD45RA+ cells. The protocol was immunoSEQ multiplex PCR, while the TCRdb copy is restricted to in-frame clones and leaves out a portion. The data contain 700,000 to 950,000 clones, around 96% of them singletons. The CDR3 loop spans 15 amino acids. The V end lost 0 bases, the J end lost 3 bases, and 12 bases lay between the germline ends. Germline values: CDR1 MNHEY, CDR2 SMNVEV (reference sequence). Turning to this clone: Its antigen is unknown.

The receptor's source is a young man in good health. What was sequenced was naive CD8+ T cells sorted from blood. The chain uses TRBV27 and TRBJ2-7; possible D gene TRBD2, 6 bases. The CDR3 reads CASSLSRGLSYEQYF. The CDR3 nucleotides are TGTGCCAGCAGTTTATCGCGGGGACTGAGCTACGAGCAGTACTTC.